These 30 T cell receptor beta chains came from one sample sequenced in a study of blood T cell repertoires in COVID-19. TCRdb keeps only in-frame clones here, not all; method: immunoSEQ multiplex PCR. The top ten hold 8% to 13% of the sample, which has roughly 300,000 clones, over 75% seen once. Sequenced material: PBMCs or T cells enriched from blood (not recorded which). These receptor sequences come from a woman aged 18 to 35 who had recovered from COVID-19.

CDR3 coding DNA: TGTGCCAGCAGCTTTAGACAGTGGAACACTGAAGCTTTCTTT. Its translation is CASSFRQWNTEAFF. This rearrangement joins TRBV11-2 to TRBJ1-1; D is perhaps TRBD1 (5 bases). Germline V gene sequence: CDR1 SGHAT, CDR2 FQNNGV. V lost 3 bases and J 1 base, leaving 9 bases between the germline ends. This CDR3 spans 14 amino acids.

This rearrangement joins TRBV2 to TRBJ1-2; 8 nucleotides line up with TRBD1. Germline CDR1 reads SNHLY; CDR2 reads FYNNEI. After removal of 8 bases from V and 1 base from J, the junction contained 6 bases not matched to a gene. This CDR3 spans 14 amino acids. CDR3 in amino acids: CASSGTGYNYGYTF. The CDR3 DNA follows: TGTGCCAGCTCTGGGACAGGATATAACTATGGCTACACCTTC.

V gene TRBV2 combines with J gene TRBJ1-5; D is unclear. Germline CDR1 reads SNHLY; CDR2 reads FYNNEI. The CDR3 covers 16 residues. The V gene lost 3 bases and the J gene lost 5 bases, with 17 bases spanning the gap. This CDR3 reads CASSDMRAGWDQPQHF. The CDR3 DNA follows: TGTGCCAGCAGTGATATGAGGGCAGGATGGGATCAGCCCCAGCATTTT.

The chain combines TRBV29-1 with TRBJ1-1; the match to TRBD1 covers 7 bases. After removal of 5 bases from V and 7 bases from J, the junction contained 7 bases not matched to a gene. Germline lookup yields CDR1 SQVTM and CDR2 ANQGSEA. This CDR3 contains 12 residues. CDR3 nucleotides: TGCAGCGTTCAGGGGGACAGCTATGAAGCTTTCTTT. The encoded protein is CSVQGDSYEAFF.

This sequence joins TRBV18 and TRBJ1-4; tentatively, D is TRBD1 (5 bases). CDR1 is KGHSH and CDR2 is LQKENI in the germline V gene. V gave up 6 bases and J gave up 10 bases, with 15 bases separating them. The length of the CDR3 is 13 residues. CDR3 sequence: CASSLEDQGKLFF. CDR3 nucleotide sequence: TGTGCCAGCTCGCTCGAGGACCAGGGAAAACTGTTTTTT.

The rearrangement joins TRBV6-5 to TRBJ2-7, with 7 bases that match TRBD1. This CDR3 region has 12 residues. V was clipped by 8 bases and J by 3 bases; unmatched bases: 4. CDR1 MNHEY and CDR2 SVGAGI come from the germline V gene. This CDR3 reads CASGTGDYEQYF. CDR3 coding DNA: TGTGCCAGCGGAACAGGGGACTACGAGCAGTACTTC.

V is TRBV3-1 (or the pseudogene TRBV3-2) and J is TRBJ1-2, with TRBD1 matching 7 bases. Trimming removed 3 bases from V and 0 bases from J; junction bases left unmatched: 1. The CDR3 is made up of 14 amino acids. Germline-derived CDR1 and CDR2 are LGHDT and YNNKEL (reference sequence). The CDR3 reads CASSQQGANYGYTF. The CDR3 nucleotides read TGTGCCAGCAGCCAGCAGGGGGCTAACTATGGCTACACCTTC.

The J gene is TRBJ2-1, the V gene TRBV3-1 (or the pseudogene TRBV3-2), with D perhaps matching TRBD2 (6 bases). The V and J ends lost 0 bases and 0 bases respectively, with 24 bases between them. This CDR3 comprises 21 residues. Per germline, CDR1 LGHDT and CDR2 YNNKEL (reference sequence). As DNA, the CDR3 is TGTGCCAGCAGCCAAGAAGACGTCCAATGGGCGGGACCAAGCTCCTACAATGAGCAGTTCTTC. As protein: CASSQEDVQWAGPSSYNEQFF.

This chain joins TRBV7-9 and TRBJ1-2, with D unresolved. Germline V lookup: CDR1 SEHNR, CDR2 FQNEAQ (reference sequence). This CDR3 comprises 15 residues. Trimming took off 2 bases at V and 7 bases at J, with 17 bases between the two ends. The CDR3 reads CASSLLFAAGGGYTF. In nucleotides, the CDR3 is TGTGCCAGCAGCTTACTGTTCGCGGCTGGAGGTGGCTACACCTTC.

The chain joins TRBV12-3 or TRBV12-4 to TRBJ2-2; weak D call: TRBD2 (6 bases). Trimming left V 11 bases short and J 1 base short, with 11 bases between. The length of the CDR3 is 13 residues. CDR3 DNA: TGTGCCTCGGGACTCATGAACACCGGGGAGCTGTTTTTT. As protein: CASGLMNTGELFF.

This chain uses TRBV5-4 with TRBJ1-4; TRBD1 might be the D (6 bases). Looked up from germline, CDR1 is SGHNT and CDR2 is YYREEE (reference sequence). The V end was cut by 0 bases, the J end by 4 bases, with 10 bases between. The CDR3 has 15 amino acids. The CDR3 nucleotides are TGTGCCAGCAGCTTGGATCCAGGGGTTAATGAAAAACTGTTTTTT. Encoded protein: CASSLDPGVNEKLFF.

J is TRBJ1-5 and V is TRBV4-1; a weak D match, TRBD1 (6 bases). CDR1 and CDR2 (germline): MGHRA, YSYEKL. This CDR3 has 17 amino acids. V was cut by 1 base and J by 6 bases, with 19 bases left in between. CDR3 region: CASSQAIDLRGIQPQHF. The CDR3 DNA reads as TGCGCCAGCAGCCAAGCAATTGACCTCAGGGGCATTCAGCCCCAGCATTTT.

This chain uses TRBV4-2 with TRBJ2-7, with 7 bases lining up with TRBD2. Germline V gene data show CDR1 as LGHNA and CDR2 as YNFKEQ. With V trimmed by 0 bases and J by 4 bases, 12 bases remained unmatched. The CDR3 loop spans 17 amino acids. CDR3 sequence: CASSQDAFGGGAYEQYF. In DNA, the CDR3 is TGTGCCAGCAGCCAAGATGCGTTCGGCGGGGGTGCTTACGAGCAGTACTTC.

V usage is TRBV19 and J usage is TRBJ2-7, with 11 bases identical to TRBD1. V shed 5 bases, J shed 6 bases, and the junction held 3 bases outside the gene matches. Germline V CDR1 and CDR2: LNHDA, SQIVND (reference sequence). The CDR3 loop spans 13 amino acids. In DNA, the CDR3 is TGTGCCAGTAGTCCGGGACAGGGGGTCGAGCAGTACTTC. It codes for CASSPGQGVEQYF.

This clone was detected only once. V and J are TRBV10-2 and TRBJ1-1, with 12 positions matching TRBD1. The length of the CDR3 is 15 residues. CDR1 is WSHSY and CDR2 is SAAADI in the germline V gene. Trimming at V came to 2 bases and at J to 7 bases, leaving 5 bases not matched to a gene. The CDR3 sequence: CASSERGQGAVEAFF. As DNA, the CDR3 is TGCGCCAGCAGTGAGAGGGGACAGGGGGCCGTTGAAGCTTTCTTT.

The chain recombines TRBV7-2 with TRBJ1-6; 10 bases align to TRBD1. The ends lost 8 bases at V and 0 bases at J; junction bases unmatched: 7. CDR1 and CDR2 from the germline V gene are SGHTA and FQGNSA. The CDR3 runs 17 residues. This chain's CDR3 is CASQTRDRGSYNSPLHF. The CDR3 coding sequence is TGTGCCAGCCAAACAAGGGACAGGGGCTCCTATAATTCACCCCTCCACTTT.

The chain couples TRBV5-1 to TRBJ2-3; unclear D gene. Per the germline V gene, CDR1 is SGHRS and CDR2 is YFSETQ. Trimming took 4 bases from V and 12 from J, leaving 15 bases between them. CDR3 size: 12 residues. CDR3 loop: CASSQDFFIQYF. CDR3 DNA: TGCGCCAGCAGCCAAGACTTTTTTATCCAGTATTTT.

This sequence joins TRBV28 and TRBJ1-4; D is perhaps TRBD1 (6 bases). Looked up from germline, CDR1 is MDHEN and CDR2 is SYDVKM. The CDR3 spans 14 residues. Trimming left V 5 bases short and J 4 bases short, with 11 bases between. Here the CDR3 DNA reads TGTGCCAGCAGTCTCGGACAGCTTAATGAAAAACTGTTTTTT. Translating gives CASSLGQLNEKLFF.

J is TRBJ2-2 and V is TRBV25-1; D not resolved. Trimming removed 0 bases at V and 0 bases at J, with 8 bases between. Per germline, CDR1 MGHDK and CDR2 SYGVNS. This CDR3 comprises 16 residues. CDR3 in DNA: TGTGCCAGCAGTGAATATAACGCGGCGAACACCGGGGAGCTGTTTTTT. Translation: CASSEYNAANTGELFF. The whole variable domain, filled in from reference TRBV25-1 and TRBJ2-2, reads EADIYQTPRYLVIGTGKKITLECSQTMGHDKMYWYQQDPGMELHLIHYSYGVNSTEKGDLSSESTVSRIRTEHFPLTLESARPSHTSQYLCASSEYNAANTGELFFGEGSRLTVL.

V and J are TRBV27 and TRBJ1-2; 7 nucleotides match TRBD1. J gave up 8 bases and V 2 bases, and 11 bases lay outside the gene matches. CDR1 is MNHEY and CDR2 is SMNVEV in the germline V gene (reference sequence). CDR3 length equals 15 residues. For the CDR3, the DNA is TGTGCCAGCAGTTTAGGGGCCCCCGACAGGGAGGGCTACACCTTC. Translating gives CASSLGAPDREGYTF.

The chain couples TRBV4-1 to TRBJ1-4, with TRBD1 as a possible D gene (6 bases). There are 13 residues in the CDR3. Germline V CDR1 and CDR2: MGHRA, YSYEKL. V shed 4 bases and J shed 4 bases, with 7 bases lying between them. CDR3 in amino acids: CASSPGDNEKLFF. The CDR3 DNA is TGCGCCAGCAGCCCAGGGGATAATGAAAAACTGTTTTTT.

The CDR3 loop reads CASSPRDREYNEQFF. The CDR3 nucleotides are TGTGCCAGCAGCCCCCGGGACAGAGAGTACAATGAGCAGTTCTTC. The chain recombines TRBV9 with TRBJ2-1, with 7 bases matching TRBD1. In germline, CDR1 is SGDLS, CDR2 YYNGEE. The CDR3 covers 15 residues. V lost 4 bases, J lost 4 bases, and 8 bases stayed unmatched. The whole variable domain, remainder taken from reference TRBV9 and TRBJ2-1, is DSGVTQTPKHLITATGQRVTLRCSPRSGDLSVYWYQQSLDQGLQFLIQYYNGEERAKGNILERFSAQQFPDLHSELNLSSLELGDSALYFCASSPRDREYNEQFFGPGTRLTVL.

This rearrangement joins TRBV30 to TRBJ1-4; possible D gene TRBD1, 6 bases. Germline V gives CDR1 GTSNPN, CDR2 SVGIG (reference sequence). V lost 7 bases, J lost 8 bases, and 14 bases lay in between. The length of the CDR3 is 12 residues. CDR3 protein: CAFNRVDEKLFF. The CDR3 coding sequence is TGTGCCTTCAACAGGGTGGACGAAAAACTGTTTTTT.

This clone has only one observation. This chain links TRBV28 with TRBJ1-5; D is perhaps TRBD1 (5 bases). Trimming pared 7 bases from V and 3 bases from J, leaving 13 bases between. The CDR3 covers 14 residues. CDR1 is MDHEN and CDR2 is SYDVKM in the germline V gene. The CDR3 DNA reads TGTGCCAGCAAGGACACTGATTTCAATCAGCCCCAGCATTTT. Translation gives CASKDTDFNQPQHF.

CDR3 protein: CAWSTSQETQYF. The CDR3 DNA is TGTGCCTGGTCAACATCCCAAGAGACCCAGTACTTC. This chain connects TRBV30 to TRBJ2-5; D not resolved. The germline V gene encodes CDR1 GTSNPN and CDR2 SVGIG (reference sequence). Trimming took off 5 bases at V and 1 base at J, with 8 bases between the two ends. The CDR3 is 12 residues long.

The genes are TRBV7-9 and TRBJ1-2; no reliable D call. CDR3 length equals 16 residues. The germline V gene encodes CDR1 SEHNR and CDR2 FQNEAQ (reference sequence). Trimming removed 5 bases at V and 3 bases at J, with 19 bases between. CDR3 sequence reads: CASSQPSQDGDYGYTF. DNA of the CDR3: TGTGCCAGCAGCCAACCAAGCCAAGACGGGGACTATGGCTACACCTTC.

V is TRBV5-8 and J is TRBJ1-4; TRBD1 aligns across 7 bases. Unmatched junction bases numbered 7, after V lost 0 bases and J lost 8 bases. The CDR3 extends over 15 amino acids. Germline V gives CDR1 SGHTS, CDR2 YDEGEE. This CDR3 is CASSLGTGTGEKLFF. CDR3 coding DNA: TGTGCCAGCAGCTTGGGGACAGGAACGGGGGAAAAACTGTTTTTT.

V gene TRBV5-1 combines with J gene TRBJ1-1; a possible D gene is TRBD1 (6 bases). Germline lookup yields CDR1 SGHRS and CDR2 YFSETQ. Deletions cut 2 bases from V and 1 base from J, with 9 bases between. The CDR3 has 14 amino acids. Here the CDR3 reads CASSLGQKNTEAFF. In nucleotides, the CDR3 is TGCGCCAGCAGCTTAGGACAGAAGAACACTGAAGCTTTCTTT.

The chain recombines TRBV28 with TRBJ1-2, with a weak D call TRBD1 (5 bases). V lost 5 bases and J 3 bases, leaving 7 bases between the germline ends. Per germline, CDR1 MDHEN and CDR2 SYDVKM. This CDR3 spans 12 amino acids. CDR3 sequence: CASSLGDYGYTF. The CDR3 nucleotides read TGTGCCAGCAGTCTAGGGGACTATGGCTACACCTTC.

This clone was counted once. This chain links TRBV19 with TRBJ2-4; 8 bases line up with TRBD1. V lost 6 bases and J lost 5; bases outside the gene matches: 3. The CDR3 runs 13 residues. The germline V gene has CDR1 LNHDA and CDR2 SQIVND (reference sequence). The CDR3 sequence: CASRTGAENIQYF. DNA for the CDR3: TGTGCCAGTAGGACAGGGGCCGAAAACATTCAGTACTTC. Combining the CDR3 with reference TRBV19 and TRBJ2-4 gives the whole variable domain DGGITQSPKYLFRKEGQNVTLSCEQNLNHDAMYWYRQDPGQGLRLIYYSQIVNDFQKGDIAEGYSVSREKKESFPLTVTSAQKNPTAFYLCASRTGAENIQYFGAGTRLSVL.